This T cell receptor (beta chain) was recovered during a study of blood T cells in healthy people across ages. Together with a sample-barcoded 5' primer, a J-beta primer mix was included in a second PCR lasting about 6 to 11 cycles. TCRdb re-called the 5' RACE reads with MiXCR, one entry per CDR3 protein. The sample includes around 900,000 distinct CDR3 sequences, roughly 51% of them seen just once. Study results and caveats: While age rose, TCR beta diversity per million T cells dropped in a roughly linear way.

To note about this clonotype: What it binds is unknown.

V lost 5 bases and J lost 4, with 13 bases in between. The CDR3 extends over 14 amino acids. The germline CDR1 and CDR2 sequences are LGHDT and YNNKEL (reference sequence). What was sequenced was blood. V is TRBV3-1 and J is TRBJ2-3; D is unresolved. The receptor's source is a woman aged 60-70 years in good health. CDR3 sequence reads: CASSYVVGADTQYF. The CDR3 coding sequence is TGTGCCAGCAGCTATGTTGTTGGGGCAGATACGCAGTATTTT.